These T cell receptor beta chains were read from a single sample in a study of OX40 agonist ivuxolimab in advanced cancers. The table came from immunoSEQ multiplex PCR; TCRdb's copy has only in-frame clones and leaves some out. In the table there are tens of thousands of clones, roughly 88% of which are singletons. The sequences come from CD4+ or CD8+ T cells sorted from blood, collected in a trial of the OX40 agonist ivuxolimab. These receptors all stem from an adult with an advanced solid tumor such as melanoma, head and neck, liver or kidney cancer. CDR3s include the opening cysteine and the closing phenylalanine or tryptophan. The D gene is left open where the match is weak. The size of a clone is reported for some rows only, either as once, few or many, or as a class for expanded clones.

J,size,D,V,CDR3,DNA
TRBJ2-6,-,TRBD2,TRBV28,CASSLAGAGANVLTF,TGTGCCAGCAGTTTAGCGGGGGCTGGGGCCAACGTCCTGACTTTC
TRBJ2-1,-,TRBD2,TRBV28,CASSLGSTTSGRRGEQFF,TGTGCCAGCAGTTTAGGGTCCACTACTAGCGGGAGACGAGGTGAGCAGTTCTTC
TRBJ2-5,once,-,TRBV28,CASSSGETQYF,TGTGCCAGCAGCTCAGGGGAGACCCAGTACTTC
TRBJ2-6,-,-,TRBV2,CASSERGGIGANVLTF,TGTGCCAGCAGTGAGAGAGGGGGGATAGGGGCCAACGTCCTGACTTTC
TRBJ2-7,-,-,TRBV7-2,CASRFGGFEQYF,TGTGCCAGCAGATTCGGAGGTTTCGAGCAGTACTTC
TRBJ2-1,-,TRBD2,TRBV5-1,CASSLELAGTNEQFF,TGCGCCAGCAGCTTGGAGTTAGCGGGCACCAATGAGCAGTTCTTC
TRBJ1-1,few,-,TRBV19,CASSIIDRLNTEAFF,TGTGCCAGTAGTATAATCGACAGACTGAACACTGAAGCTTTCTTT
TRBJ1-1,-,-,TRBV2,CASAENGGEAFF,TGTGCCAGCGCTGAAAACGGGGGAGAAGCTTTCTTT
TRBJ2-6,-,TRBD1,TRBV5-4,CASSLGRGQGANVLTF,TGTGCCAGCAGCTTGGGCAGGGGGCAAGGGGCCAACGTCCTGACTTTC
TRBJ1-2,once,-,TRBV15,CATSRAQIYGYTF,TGTGCCACCAGCAGAGCACAGATCTATGGCTACACCTTC
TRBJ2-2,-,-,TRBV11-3,CASSSTGRNTGELFF,TGTGCCAGCAGCTCTACAGGGAGGAACACCGGGGAGCTGTTTTTT
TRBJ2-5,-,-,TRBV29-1,CSVEDGGAAAETQYF,TGCAGCGTTGAAGATGGGGGGGCCGCAGCGGAGACCCAGTACTTC
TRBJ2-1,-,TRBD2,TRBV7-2,CASSSRGTSVGNEQFF,TGTGCCAGCAGCTCTCGAGGGACTAGCGTGGGGAATGAGCAGTTCTTC
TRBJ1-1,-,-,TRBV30,CAWTQTGLNTEAFF,TGTGCCTGGACTCAAACTGGTCTGAACACTGAAGCTTTCTTT
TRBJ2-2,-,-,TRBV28,CASSLVGTGELFF,TGTGCCAGCAGTTTAGTGGGCACCGGGGAGCTGTTTTTT
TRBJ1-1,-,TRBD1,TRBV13,CASSLFQGANTEAFF,TGTGCCAGCAGCTTGTTTCAGGGGGCTAACACTGAAGCTTTCTTT
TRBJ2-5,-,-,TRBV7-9,CASSLEVKGETQYF,TGTGCCAGCAGCTTAGAAGTTAAAGGGGAGACCCAGTACTTC
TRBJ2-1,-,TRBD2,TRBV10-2,CASSTSGRAGNEQFF,TGCGCCAGCAGTACTAGCGGGAGGGCCGGGAATGAGCAGTTCTTC
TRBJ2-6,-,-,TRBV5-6,CASSSRVTGANVLTF,TGTGCCAGCAGCTCCAGGGTTACTGGGGCCAACGTCCTGACTTTC
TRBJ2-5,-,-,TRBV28,CASSRQSIQETQYF,TGTGCCAGCAGTCGACAGTCTATCCAAGAGACCCAGTACTTC
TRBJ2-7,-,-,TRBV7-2,CASSLVPRQGYYEQYF,TGTGCCAGCAGCTTAGTTCCCCGGCAGGGATACTACGAGCAGTACTTC
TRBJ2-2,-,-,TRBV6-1,CATLLGGNTGELFF,TGTGCTACGCTTTTGGGGGGGAACACCGGGGAGCTGTTTTTT
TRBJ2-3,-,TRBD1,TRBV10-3,CAISGGTATDTQYF,TGTGCCATCAGTGGGGGGACAGCCACAGATACGCAGTATTTT
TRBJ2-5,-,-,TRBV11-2,CASSLGMETQYF,TGTGCCAGCAGCTTAGGGATGGAGACCCAGTACTTC
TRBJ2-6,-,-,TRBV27,CASSLGLNTPGANVLTF,TGTGCCAGCAGTTTGGGGCTCAACACCCCTGGGGCCAACGTCCTGACTTTC
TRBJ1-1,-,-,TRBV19,CASTAGGRVHTEAFF,TGTGCCAGTACGGCGGGGGGGCGCGTGCACACTGAAGCTTTCTTT
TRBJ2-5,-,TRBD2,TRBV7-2,CASSPHGTSEETQYF,TGTGCCAGCAGCCCACACGGGACTAGCGAAGAGACCCAGTACTTC
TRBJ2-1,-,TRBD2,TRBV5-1,CASSSGRGTSGYNEQFF,TGCGCCAGCAGCTCGGGCAGAGGGACTAGCGGATACAATGAGCAGTTCTTC
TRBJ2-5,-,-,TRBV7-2,CASSLARWGQETQYF,TGTGCCAGCAGCTTAGCTAGGTGGGGGCAAGAGACCCAGTACTTC
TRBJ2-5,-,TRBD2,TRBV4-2,CASSPLIAGFAETQYF,TGTGCCAGCAGCCCCTTAATAGCGGGATTCGCAGAGACCCAGTACTTC
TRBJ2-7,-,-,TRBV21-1,CASSKGWTSGVSSYEQYF,TGTGCCAGCAGCAAAGGTTGGACTAGCGGGGTTAGCTCCTACGAGCAGTACTTC
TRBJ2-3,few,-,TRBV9,CASSVRPTTTDTQYF,TGTGCCAGCAGCGTTAGGCCTACCACCACAGATACGCAGTATTTT
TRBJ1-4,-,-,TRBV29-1,CSVGLTTNEKLFF,TGCAGCGTTGGGTTGACAACTAATGAAAAACTGTTTTTT
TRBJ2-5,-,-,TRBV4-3,CASSQNRGETQYF,TGCGCCAGCAGCCAAAACAGAGGAGAGACCCAGTACTTC
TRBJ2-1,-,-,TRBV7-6,CASSFGLSYNEQFF,TGTGCCAGCAGCTTTGGACTCTCCTACAATGAGCAGTTCTTC